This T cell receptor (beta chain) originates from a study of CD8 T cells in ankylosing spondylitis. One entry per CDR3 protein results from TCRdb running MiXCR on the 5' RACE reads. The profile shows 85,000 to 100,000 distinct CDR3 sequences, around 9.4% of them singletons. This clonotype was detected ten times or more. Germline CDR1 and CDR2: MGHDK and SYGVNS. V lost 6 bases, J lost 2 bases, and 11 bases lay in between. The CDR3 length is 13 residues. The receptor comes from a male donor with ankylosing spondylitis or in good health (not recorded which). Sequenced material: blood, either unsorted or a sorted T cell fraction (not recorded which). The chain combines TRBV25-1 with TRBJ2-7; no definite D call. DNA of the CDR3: TGTGCCAGCAGGTCTCCAGCTACCTACGAGCAGTACTTC. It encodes CASRSPATYEQYF.